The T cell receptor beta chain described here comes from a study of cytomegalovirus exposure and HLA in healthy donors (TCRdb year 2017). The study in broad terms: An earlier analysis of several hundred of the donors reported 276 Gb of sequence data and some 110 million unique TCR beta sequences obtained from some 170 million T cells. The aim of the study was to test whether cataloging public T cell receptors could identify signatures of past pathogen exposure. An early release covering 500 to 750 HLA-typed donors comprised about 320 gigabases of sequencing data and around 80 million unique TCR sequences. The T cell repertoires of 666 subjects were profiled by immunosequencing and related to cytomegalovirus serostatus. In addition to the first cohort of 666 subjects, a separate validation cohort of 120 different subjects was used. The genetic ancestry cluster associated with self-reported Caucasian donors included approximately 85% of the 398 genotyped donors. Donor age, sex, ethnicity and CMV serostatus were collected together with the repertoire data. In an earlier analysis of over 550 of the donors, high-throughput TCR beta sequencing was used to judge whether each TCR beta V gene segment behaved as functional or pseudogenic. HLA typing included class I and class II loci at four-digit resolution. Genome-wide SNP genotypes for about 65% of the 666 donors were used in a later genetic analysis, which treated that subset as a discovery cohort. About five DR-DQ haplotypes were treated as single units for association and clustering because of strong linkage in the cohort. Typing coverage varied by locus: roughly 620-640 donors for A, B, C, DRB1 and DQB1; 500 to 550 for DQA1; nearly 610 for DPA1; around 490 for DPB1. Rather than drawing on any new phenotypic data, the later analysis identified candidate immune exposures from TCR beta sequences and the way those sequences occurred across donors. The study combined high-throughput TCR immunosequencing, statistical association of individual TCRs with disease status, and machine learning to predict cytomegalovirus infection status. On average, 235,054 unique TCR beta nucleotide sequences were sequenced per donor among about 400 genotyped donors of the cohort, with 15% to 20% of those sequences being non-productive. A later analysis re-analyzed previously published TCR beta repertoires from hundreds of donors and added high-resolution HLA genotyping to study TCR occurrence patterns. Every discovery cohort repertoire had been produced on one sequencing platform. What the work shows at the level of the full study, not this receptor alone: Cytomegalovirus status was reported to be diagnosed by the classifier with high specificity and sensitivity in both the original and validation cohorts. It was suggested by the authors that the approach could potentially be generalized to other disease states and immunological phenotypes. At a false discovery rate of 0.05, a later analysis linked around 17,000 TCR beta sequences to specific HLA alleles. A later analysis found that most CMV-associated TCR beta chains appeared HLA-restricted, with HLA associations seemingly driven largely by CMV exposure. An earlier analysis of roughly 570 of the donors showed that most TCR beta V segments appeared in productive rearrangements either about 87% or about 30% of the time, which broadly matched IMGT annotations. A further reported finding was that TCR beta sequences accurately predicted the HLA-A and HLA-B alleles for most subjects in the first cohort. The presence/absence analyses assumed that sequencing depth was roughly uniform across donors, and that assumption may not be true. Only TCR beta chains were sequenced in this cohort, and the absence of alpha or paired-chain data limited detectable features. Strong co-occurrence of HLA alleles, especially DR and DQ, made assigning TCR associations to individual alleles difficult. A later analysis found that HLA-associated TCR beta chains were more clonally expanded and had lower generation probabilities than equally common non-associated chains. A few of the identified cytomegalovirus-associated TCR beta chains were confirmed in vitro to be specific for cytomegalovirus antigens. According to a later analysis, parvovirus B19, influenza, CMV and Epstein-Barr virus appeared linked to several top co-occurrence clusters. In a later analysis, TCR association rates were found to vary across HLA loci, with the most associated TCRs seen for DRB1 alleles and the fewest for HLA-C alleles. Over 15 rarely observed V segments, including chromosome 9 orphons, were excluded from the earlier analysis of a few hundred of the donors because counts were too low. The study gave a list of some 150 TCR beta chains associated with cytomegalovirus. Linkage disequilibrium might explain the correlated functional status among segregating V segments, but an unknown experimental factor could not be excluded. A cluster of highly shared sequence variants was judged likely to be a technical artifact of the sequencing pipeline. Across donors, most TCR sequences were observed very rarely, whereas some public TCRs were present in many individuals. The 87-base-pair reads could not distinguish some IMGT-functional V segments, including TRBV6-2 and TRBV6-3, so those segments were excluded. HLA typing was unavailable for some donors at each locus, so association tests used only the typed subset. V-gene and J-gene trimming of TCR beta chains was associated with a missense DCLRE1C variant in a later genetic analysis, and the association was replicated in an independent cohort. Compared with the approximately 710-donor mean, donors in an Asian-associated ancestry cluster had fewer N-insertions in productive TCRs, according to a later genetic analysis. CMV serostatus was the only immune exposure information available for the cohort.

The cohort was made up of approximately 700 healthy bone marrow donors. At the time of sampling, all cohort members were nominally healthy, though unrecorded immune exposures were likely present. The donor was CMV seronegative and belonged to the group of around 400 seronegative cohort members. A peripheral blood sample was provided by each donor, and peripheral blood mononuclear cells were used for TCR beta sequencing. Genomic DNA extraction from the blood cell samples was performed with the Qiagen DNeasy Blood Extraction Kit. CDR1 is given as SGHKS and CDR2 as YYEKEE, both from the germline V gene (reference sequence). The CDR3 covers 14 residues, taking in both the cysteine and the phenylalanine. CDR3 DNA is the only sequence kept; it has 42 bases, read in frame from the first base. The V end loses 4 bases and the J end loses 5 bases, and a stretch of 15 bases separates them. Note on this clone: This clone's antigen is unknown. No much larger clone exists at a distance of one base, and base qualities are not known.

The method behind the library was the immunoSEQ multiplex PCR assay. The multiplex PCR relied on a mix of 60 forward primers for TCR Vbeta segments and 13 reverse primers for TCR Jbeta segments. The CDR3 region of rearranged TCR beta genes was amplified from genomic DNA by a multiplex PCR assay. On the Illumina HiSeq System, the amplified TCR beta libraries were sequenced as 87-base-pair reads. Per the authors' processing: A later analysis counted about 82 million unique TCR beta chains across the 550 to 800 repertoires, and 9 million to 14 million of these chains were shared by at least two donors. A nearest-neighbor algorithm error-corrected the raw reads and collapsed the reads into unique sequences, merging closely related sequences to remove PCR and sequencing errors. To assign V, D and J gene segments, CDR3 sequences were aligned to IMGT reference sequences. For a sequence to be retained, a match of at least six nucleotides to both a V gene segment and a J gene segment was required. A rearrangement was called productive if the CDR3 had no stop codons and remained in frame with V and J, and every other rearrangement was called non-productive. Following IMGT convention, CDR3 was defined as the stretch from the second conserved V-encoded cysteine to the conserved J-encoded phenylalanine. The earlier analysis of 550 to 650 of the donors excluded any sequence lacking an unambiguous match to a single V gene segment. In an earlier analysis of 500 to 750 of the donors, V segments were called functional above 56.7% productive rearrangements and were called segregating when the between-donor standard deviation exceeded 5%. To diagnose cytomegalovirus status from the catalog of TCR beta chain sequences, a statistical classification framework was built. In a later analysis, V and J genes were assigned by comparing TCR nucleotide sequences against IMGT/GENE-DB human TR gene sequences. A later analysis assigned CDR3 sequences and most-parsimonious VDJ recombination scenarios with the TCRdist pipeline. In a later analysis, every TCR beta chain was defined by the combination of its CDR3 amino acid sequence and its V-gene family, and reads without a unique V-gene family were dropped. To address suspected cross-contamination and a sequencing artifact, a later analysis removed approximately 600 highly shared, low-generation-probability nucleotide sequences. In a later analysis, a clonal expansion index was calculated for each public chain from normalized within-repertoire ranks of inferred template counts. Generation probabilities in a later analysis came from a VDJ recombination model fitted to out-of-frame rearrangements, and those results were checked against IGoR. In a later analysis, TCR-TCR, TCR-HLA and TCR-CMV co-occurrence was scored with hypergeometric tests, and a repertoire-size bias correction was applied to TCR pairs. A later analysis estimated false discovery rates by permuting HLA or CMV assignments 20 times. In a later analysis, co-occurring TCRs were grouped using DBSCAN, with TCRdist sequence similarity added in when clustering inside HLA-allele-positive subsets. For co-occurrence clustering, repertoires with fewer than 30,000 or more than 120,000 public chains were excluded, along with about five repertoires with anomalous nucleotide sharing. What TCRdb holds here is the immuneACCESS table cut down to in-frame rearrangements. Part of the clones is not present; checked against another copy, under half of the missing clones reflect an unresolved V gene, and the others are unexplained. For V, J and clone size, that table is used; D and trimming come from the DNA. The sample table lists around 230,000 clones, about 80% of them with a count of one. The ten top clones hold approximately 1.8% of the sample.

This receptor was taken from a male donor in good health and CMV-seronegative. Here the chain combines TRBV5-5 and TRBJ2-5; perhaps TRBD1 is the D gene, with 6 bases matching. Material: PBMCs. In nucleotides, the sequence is TGTGCCAGCAGCCAGAGGGGGATTTTCGAGACCCAGTACTTC. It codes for CASSQRGIFETQYF.